This TCR beta chain was identified during a study of cytomegalovirus exposure and HLA in healthy donors. At the level of the study: A data release that came early held tens of millions of unique TCRs from HLA-typed donors. Study results and limitations: In a later analysis, TCR beta V- and J-gene trimming was associated with a missense DCLRE1C variant. According to a later analysis, most TCR beta chains associated with CMV appeared HLA-restricted. The investigators catalogued 150 to 200 TCR beta chains as cytomegalovirus-associated.

Trimming stripped 4 bases from V and 9 bases from J, with 7 bases between. CDR3 size: 11 residues. CDR1 and CDR2 from the germline V gene are MNHEY and SMNVEV (reference sequence). PCR was performed using 60 Vbeta and 13 Jbeta primers. TCRdb's table, derived via immunoSEQ multiplex PCR, lists solely in-frame clones and lacks some. The sample consists of under 150,000 clones, roughly 80% of them appearing once. Comments on this clone: Its antigen remains unidentified.

The chain employs TRBV27 and TRBJ1-5; D remains unclear. The source is a man aged 30-40 years in good health and CMV-seronegative. The sequencing sample was made of PBMCs. CDR3 amino acids: CASSSGGPQHF. The DNA for the CDR3 is TGTGCCAGCAGTTCCGGCGGGCCCCAGCATTTT.